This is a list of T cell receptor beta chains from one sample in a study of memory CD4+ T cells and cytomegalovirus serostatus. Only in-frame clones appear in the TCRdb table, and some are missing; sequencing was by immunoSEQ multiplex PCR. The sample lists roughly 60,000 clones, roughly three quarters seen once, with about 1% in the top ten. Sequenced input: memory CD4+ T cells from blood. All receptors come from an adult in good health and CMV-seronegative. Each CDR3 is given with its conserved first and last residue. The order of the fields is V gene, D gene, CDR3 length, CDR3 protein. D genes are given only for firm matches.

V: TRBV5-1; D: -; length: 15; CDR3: CASSPTPTEYYEQYF
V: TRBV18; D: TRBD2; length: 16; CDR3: CASSLSRGGPADTQYF
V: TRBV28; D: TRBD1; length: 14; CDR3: CASITGGANTEAFF
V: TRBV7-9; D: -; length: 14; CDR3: CASSLMGDSYEQYF
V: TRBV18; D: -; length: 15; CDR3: CASSPRGQPADTQYF
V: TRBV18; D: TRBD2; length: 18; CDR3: CASSREGSRVSSYNEQFF
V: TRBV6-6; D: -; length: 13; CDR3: CASSWAGMDEQYF
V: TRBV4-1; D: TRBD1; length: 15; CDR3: CASSQPGQTNYGYTF
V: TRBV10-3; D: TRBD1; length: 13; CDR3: CATWTGSSYEQYF
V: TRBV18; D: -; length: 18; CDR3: CASSPPVAGTSSYNEQFF
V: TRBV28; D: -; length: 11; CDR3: CASRQGTGYTF
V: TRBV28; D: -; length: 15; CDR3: CASSLWTEPNEKLFF
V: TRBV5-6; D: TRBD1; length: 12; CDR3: CASSGPGTGHTF
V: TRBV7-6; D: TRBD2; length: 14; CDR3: CASSFIAGAETQYF
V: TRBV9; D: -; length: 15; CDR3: CASSSGGNSYNEQFF
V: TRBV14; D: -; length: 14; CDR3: CASSPWGIAYGYTF
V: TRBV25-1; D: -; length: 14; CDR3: CASSGTVTGNTIYF
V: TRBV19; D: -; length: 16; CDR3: CASSTYTGSNNQPQHF
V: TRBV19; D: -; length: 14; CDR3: CASNALNREYGYTF
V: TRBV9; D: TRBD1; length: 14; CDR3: CASSVDRGVGGYTF
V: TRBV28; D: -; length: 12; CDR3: CASSFRNYGYTF
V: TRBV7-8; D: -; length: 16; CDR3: CASSLDLGDSNYGYTF
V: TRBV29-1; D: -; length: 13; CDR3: CSVFYPNTGELFF
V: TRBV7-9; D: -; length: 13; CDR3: CASSQASPGEQYF
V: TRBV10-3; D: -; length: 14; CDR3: CAIKSTGADQPQHF
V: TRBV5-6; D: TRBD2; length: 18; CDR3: CASSETPAGGPNTGELFF
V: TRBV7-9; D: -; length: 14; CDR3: CASSLGWNTGELFF
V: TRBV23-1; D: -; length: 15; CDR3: CASSHRPLGGSEQFF
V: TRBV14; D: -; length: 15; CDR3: CASSQDRDRSYEQYF
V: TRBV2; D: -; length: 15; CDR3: CASSGEGGFNSPLHF
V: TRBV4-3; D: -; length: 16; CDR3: CASSPTRWTSNYGYTF
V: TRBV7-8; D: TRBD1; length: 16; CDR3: CASSSGQGVDNSPLHF
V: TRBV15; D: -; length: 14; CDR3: CATSRDLGQQPQHF